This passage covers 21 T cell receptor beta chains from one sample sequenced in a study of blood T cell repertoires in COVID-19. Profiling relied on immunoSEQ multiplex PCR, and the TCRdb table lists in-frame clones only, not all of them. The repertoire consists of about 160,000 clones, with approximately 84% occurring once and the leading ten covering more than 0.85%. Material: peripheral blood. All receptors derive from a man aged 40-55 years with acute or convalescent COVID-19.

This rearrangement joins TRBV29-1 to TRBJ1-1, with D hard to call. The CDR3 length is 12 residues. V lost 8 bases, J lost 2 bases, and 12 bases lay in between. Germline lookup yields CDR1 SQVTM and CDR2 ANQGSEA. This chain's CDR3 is CSYGAGNTEAFF. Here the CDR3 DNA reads TGCAGCTATGGTGCAGGCAACACTGAAGCTTTCTTT. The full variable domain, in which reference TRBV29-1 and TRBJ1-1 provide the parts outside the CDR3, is SAVISQKPSRDICQRGTSLTIQCQVDSQVTMMFWYRQQPGQSLTLIATANQGSEATYESGFVIDKFPISRPNLTFSTLTVSNMSPEDSSIYLCSYGAGNTEAFFGQGTRLTVV.

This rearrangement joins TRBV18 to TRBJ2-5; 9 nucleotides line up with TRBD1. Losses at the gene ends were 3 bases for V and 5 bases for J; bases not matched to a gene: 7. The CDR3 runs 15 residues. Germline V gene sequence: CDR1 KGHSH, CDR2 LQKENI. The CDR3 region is CASSPGTGSFETQYF. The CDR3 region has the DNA TGTGCCAGCTCACCGGGGACAGGGAGTTTCGAGACCCAGTACTTC.

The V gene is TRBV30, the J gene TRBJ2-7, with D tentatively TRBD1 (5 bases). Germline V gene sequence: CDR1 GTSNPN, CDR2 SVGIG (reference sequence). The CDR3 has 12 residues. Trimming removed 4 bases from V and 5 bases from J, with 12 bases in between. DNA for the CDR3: TGTGCCTGGAACTCGCCACAGGACGAGCAGTACTTC. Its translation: CAWNSPQDEQYF.

The CDR3 spells CASRESGNTEAFF. In DNA form, the CDR3 reads TGTGCCAGCAGGGAGAGCGGGAACACTGAAGCTTTCTTT. V usage is TRBV12-3 or TRBV12-4 and J usage is TRBJ1-1, with D uncertain. CDR3 length equals 13 residues. Trimming stripped 6 bases from V and 1 base from J, with 9 bases between.

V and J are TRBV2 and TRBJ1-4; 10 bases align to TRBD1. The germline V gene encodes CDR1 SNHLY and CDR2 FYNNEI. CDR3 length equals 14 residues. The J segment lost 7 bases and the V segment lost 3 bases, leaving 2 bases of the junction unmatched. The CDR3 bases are TGTGCCAGCAGTGAGGGACAGGGGTCTGAAAAACTGTTTTTT. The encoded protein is CASSEGQGSEKLFF.

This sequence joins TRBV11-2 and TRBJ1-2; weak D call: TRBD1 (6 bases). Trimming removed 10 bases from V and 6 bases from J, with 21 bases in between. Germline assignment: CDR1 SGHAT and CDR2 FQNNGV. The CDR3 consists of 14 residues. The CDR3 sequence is CATRQYPAGDGYTF. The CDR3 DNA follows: TGTGCCACCCGACAATACCCCGCAGGGGATGGCTACACCTTC.

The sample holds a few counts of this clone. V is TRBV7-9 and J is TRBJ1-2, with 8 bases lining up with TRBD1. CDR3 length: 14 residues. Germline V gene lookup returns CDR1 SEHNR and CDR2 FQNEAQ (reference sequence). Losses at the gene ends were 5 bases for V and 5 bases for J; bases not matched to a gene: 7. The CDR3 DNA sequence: TGTGCCAGCAGCCAGGGGACAGGTGATTATGGCTACACCTTC. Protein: CASSQGTGDYGYTF.

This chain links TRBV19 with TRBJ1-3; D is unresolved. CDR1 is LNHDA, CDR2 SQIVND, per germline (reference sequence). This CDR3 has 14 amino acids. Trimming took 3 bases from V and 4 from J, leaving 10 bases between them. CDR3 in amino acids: CASSILGLGNTIYF. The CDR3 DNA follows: TGTGCCAGTAGTATTTTGGGCCTCGGAAACACCATATATTTT.

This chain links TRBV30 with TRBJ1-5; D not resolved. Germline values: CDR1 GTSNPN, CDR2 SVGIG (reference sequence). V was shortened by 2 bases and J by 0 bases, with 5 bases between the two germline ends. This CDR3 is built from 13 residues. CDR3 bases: TGTGCCTGGAGTCACGGTAGCAATCAGCCCCAGCATTTT. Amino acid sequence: CAWSHGSNQPQHF.

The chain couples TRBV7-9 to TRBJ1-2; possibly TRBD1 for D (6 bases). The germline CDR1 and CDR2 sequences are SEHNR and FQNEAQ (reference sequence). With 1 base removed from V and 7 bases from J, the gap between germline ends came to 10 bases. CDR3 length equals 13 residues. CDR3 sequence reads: CASSLVQGFGYTF. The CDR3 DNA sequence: TGTGCCAGCAGCTTAGTACAGGGCTTTGGCTACACCTTC.

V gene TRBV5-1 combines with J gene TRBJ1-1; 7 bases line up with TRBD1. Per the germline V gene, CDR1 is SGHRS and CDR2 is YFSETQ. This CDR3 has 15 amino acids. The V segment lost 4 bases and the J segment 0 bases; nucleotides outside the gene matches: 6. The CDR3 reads CASSTGQHMNTEAFF. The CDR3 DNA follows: TGCGCCAGCAGCACGGGACAGCACATGAACACTGAAGCTTTCTTT. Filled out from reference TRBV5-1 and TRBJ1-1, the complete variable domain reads KAGVTQTPRYLIKTRGQQVTLSCSPISGHRSVSWYQQTPGQGLQFLFEYFSETQRNKGNFPGRFSGRQFSNSRSEMNVSTLELGDSALYLCASSTGQHMNTEAFFGQGTRLTVV.

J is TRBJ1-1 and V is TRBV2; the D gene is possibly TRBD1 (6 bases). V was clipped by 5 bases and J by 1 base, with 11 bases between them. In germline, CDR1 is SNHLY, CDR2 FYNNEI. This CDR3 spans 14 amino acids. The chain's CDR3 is CASSFRTANTEAFF. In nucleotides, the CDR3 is TGTGCCAGCAGTTTTAGGACAGCGAACACTGAAGCTTTCTTT.

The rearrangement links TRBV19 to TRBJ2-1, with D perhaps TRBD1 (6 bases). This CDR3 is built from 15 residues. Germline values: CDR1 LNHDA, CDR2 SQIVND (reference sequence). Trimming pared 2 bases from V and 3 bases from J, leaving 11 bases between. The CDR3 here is CASSITDSFYNEQFF. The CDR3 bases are TGTGCCAGTAGTATAACGGACAGCTTCTACAATGAGCAGTTCTTC. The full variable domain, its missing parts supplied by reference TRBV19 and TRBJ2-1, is DGGITQSPKYLFRKEGQNVTLSCEQNLNHDAMYWYRQDPGQGLRLIYYSQIVNDFQKGDIAEGYSVSREKKESFPLTVTSAQKNPTAFYLCASSITDSFYNEQFFGPGTRLTVL.

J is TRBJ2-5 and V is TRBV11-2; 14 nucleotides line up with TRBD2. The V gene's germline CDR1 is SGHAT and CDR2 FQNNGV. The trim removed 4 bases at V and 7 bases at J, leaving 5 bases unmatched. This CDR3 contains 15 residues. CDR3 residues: CASSSTSGGAGTQYF. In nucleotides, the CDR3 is TGTGCCAGCAGCTCGACTAGCGGGGGGGCCGGGACCCAGTACTTC.

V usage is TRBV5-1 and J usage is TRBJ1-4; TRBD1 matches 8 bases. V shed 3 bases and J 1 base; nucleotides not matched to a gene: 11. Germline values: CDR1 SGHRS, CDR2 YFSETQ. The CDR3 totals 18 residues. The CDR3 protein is CASSSTPGQVRTNEKLFF. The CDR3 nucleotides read TGCGCCAGCAGCTCAACCCCGGGACAGGTCCGAACTAATGAAAAACTGTTTTTT.

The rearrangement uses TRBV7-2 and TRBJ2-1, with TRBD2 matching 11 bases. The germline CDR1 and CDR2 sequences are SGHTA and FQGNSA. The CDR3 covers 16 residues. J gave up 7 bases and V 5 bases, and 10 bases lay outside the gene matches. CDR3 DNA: TGTGCCAGCAGCCTCCTTAGCGGGGGGGCCAAGAATGAGCAGTTCTTC. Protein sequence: CASSLLSGGAKNEQFF.

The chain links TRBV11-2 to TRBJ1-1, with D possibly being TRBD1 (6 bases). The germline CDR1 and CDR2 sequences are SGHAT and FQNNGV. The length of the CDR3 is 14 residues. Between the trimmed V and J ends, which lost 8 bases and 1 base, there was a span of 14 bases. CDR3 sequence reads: CASAQGFGNTEAFF. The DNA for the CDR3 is TGTGCCAGCGCTCAGGGGTTTGGGAACACTGAAGCTTTCTTT.

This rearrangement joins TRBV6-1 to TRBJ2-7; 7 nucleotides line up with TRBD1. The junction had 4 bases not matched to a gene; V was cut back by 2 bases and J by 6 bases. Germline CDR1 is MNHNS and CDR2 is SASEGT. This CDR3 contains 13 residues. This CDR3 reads CASSERGQLEQYF. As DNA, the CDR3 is TGTGCCAGCAGTGAAAGGGGACAGCTCGAGCAGTACTTC.

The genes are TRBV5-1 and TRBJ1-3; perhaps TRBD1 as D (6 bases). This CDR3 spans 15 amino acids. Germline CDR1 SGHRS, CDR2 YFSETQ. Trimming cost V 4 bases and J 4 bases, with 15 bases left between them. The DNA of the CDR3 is TGCGCCAGCAGCCAGGGTCGGACAGCCGGAAACACCATATATTTT. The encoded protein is CASSQGRTAGNTIYF. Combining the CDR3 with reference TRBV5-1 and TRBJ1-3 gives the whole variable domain KAGVTQTPRYLIKTRGQQVTLSCSPISGHRSVSWYQQTPGQGLQFLFEYFSETQRNKGNFPGRFSGRQFSNSRSEMNVSTLELGDSALYLCASSQGRTAGNTIYFGEGSWLTVV.

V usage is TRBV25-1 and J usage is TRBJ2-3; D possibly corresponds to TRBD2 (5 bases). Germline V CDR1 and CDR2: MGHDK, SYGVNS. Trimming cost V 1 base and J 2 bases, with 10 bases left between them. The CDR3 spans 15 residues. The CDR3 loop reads CASSEFPSYTDTQYF. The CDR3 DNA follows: TGTGCCAGCAGTGAATTTCCTAGCTACACAGATACGCAGTATTTT.

As DNA, the CDR3 is TGTGCCAGCAGTCAGGGGAGGGATGGCTACACCTTC. As protein: CASSQGRDGYTF. The V call is TRBV25-1, the J call TRBJ1-2; possibly TRBD1 for D (6 bases). V gave up 5 bases and J gave up 6 bases, with 10 bases separating them. The length of the CDR3 is 12 residues. CDR1 is MGHDK and CDR2 is SYGVNS in the germline V gene.